The clone carrying this TCR beta chain was seen at least ten times. Its antigen remains unidentified. This sample was included in a study of T cells after yellow fever vaccination. Germline V gene lookup returns CDR1 LGHDT and CDR2 YNNKEL (reference sequence). V was clipped by 10 bases and J by 0 bases, with 11 bases between them. The CDR3 contains 13 residues. General observations from the study: Once the booster was given, most primary-vaccination clones reappeared, at over 95% for CD4 and more than 85% for CD8.

One entry per CDR3 protein, called by TCRdb with MiXCR from the 5' RACE reads. The sample shows approximately 610,000 distinct CDR3 sequences, around 17% of them seen only once. This material consisted of PBMCs, taken around 5 days after the first yellow fever vaccination. This receptor was taken from a man younger than 35 who received the YFV17D yellow fever vaccine. The chain combines TRBV3-1 with TRBJ2-3; the D gene is possibly TRBD2 (6 bases). The CDR3 loop is CATAGTSTDTQYF. DNA for the CDR3: TGTGCCACCGCCGGGACTAGCACAGATACGCAGTATTTT.